This is a list of T cell receptor beta chains from one sample in a study of beta chain features in type 1 diabetes. The table came from immunoSEQ multiplex PCR; TCRdb's copy has only in-frame clones and leaves some out. The top ten hold around 1% of the sample, which has hundreds of thousands of clones, about a tenth seen once. The sequenced sample consisted of central memory CD4+ T cells from blood. These receptors originate from a man aged 25 to 40 with type 1 diabetes. The CDR3 runs from the conserved cysteine through the conserved F or W. Each record gives: D gene, V gene, J gene, clone size, CDR3 protein, CDR3 DNA. D genes are given only for firm matches. Clone size is not always given. Where it is, it says once, few, many or a class for expanded clones.

>.|TRBV2|TRBJ2-7|few
CASSDPQGVHEQYF
TGTGCCAGCAGTGACCCGCAGGGAGTTCACGAGCAGTACTTC
>.|TRBV2|TRBJ2-7|few
CASSLLLEQYF
TGTGCCAGCAGTTTATTATTGGAGCAGTACTTC
>.|TRBV11-2|TRBJ1-3|few
CASSFSAGIGNTIYF
TGTGCCAGCAGCTTTTCCGCGGGTATCGGAAACACCATATATTTT
>.|TRBV9|TRBJ1-1|.
CASSVAGNADTEAFF
TGTGCCAGCAGCGTAGCGGGGAATGCGGACACTGAAGCTTTCTTT
>.|TRBV30|TRBJ1-4|many
CAWSRGQGDEKLFF
TGTGCCTGGAGTCGAGGCCAGGGCGATGAAAAACTGTTTTTT
>.|TRBV19|TRBJ2-1|few
CASSTSGMNEQFF
TGTGCCAGTAGTACGTCAGGGATGAATGAGCAGTTCTTC
>.|TRBV5-1|TRBJ2-3|few
CASSLALITDTQYF
TGCGCCAGCAGCTTGGCTCTTATCACAGATACGCAGTATTTT
>TRBD1|TRBV5-6|TRBJ2-5|.
CASSSDDRAAETQYF
TGTGCCAGCAGCTCAGACGACAGGGCAGCGGAGACCCAGTACTTC
>.|TRBV14|TRBJ1-3|few
CASSLSGTGNTIYF
TGTGCCAGCAGCCTGTCAGGAACTGGAAACACCATATATTTT
>.|TRBV30|TRBJ2-7|.
CAWSDGKGFEQYF
TGTGCCTGGAGTGATGGTAAGGGTTTCGAGCAGTACTTC
>.|TRBV6-5|TRBJ1-1|.
CASTTGLNTEAFF
TGTGCCAGCACTACGGGTCTGAACACTGAAGCTTTCTTT
>TRBD1|TRBV10-2|TRBJ2-7|.
CASSEGTGGFEQYF
TGCGCCAGCAGTGAAGGGACAGGGGGCTTCGAGCAGTACTTC
>.|TRBV6-6|TRBJ1-1|few
CASKISIGNTEAFF
TGTGCCAGCAAGATTTCGATCGGGAACACTGAAGCTTTCTTT
>.|TRBV28|TRBJ1-4|.
CAINRGSTNEKLFF
TGTGCCATCAACCGGGGTTCAACTAATGAAAAACTGTTTTTT
>.|TRBV9|TRBJ1-1|.
CASSSDSSGTEAFF
TGTGCCAGCAGCTCAGACAGTTCAGGCACTGAAGCTTTCTTT
>TRBD1|TRBV9|TRBJ2-6|few
CASSPGQVLSGANVLTF
TGTGCCAGCAGCCCGGGACAGGTTCTCTCTGGGGCCAACGTCCTGACTTTC
>.|TRBV6-1|TRBJ2-4|few
CASSAGGNAKNIQYF
TGTGCCAGCAGTGCGGGGGGCAACGCCAAAAACATTCAGTACTTC
>.|TRBV5-1|TRBJ2-1|few
CASSRYGTPSSYNEQFF
TGCGCCAGCAGCCGTTATGGGACGCCGAGCTCCTACAATGAGCAGTTCTTC
>.|TRBV7-2|TRBJ2-5|.
CASSLTWDQETQYF
TGTGCCAGCAGCTTAACATGGGACCAAGAGACCCAGTACTTC
>.|TRBV30|TRBJ1-2|.
CAWTRPGADYGYTF
TGTGCCTGGACCCGCCCGGGGGCTGACTATGGCTACACCTTC
>TRBD1|TRBV5-1|TRBJ2-5|.
CASSSQGLVQETQYF
TGCGCCAGCAGCTCACAGGGGCTCGTCCAAGAGACCCAGTACTTC
>TRBD1|TRBV2|TRBJ2-1|.
CASSVDRHEQFF
TGTGCCAGCAGCGTGGACAGGCATGAGCAGTTCTTC
>.|TRBV7-2|TRBJ2-1|few
CASSTGYNEQFF
TGTGCCAGCAGTACAGGGTACAATGAGCAGTTCTTC
>.|TRBV27|TRBJ2-1|few
CASSADWRQAQFF
TGTGCCAGCAGTGCTGATTGGCGACAGGCGCAGTTCTTC
>TRBD1|TRBV28|TRBJ1-2|.
CASSAGGWVYGYTF
TGTGCCAGCAGTGCAGGGGGATGGGTCTATGGCTACACCTTC
>TRBD1|TRBV27|TRBJ1-5|many
CASRGTGVNQPQHF
TGTGCCAGCAGGGGGACAGGCGTCAATCAGCCCCAGCATTTT
>.|TRBV2|TRBJ1-5|once
CASSESGAFGNQPQHF
TGTGCCAGCAGTGAATCGGGAGCATTCGGGAATCAGCCCCAGCATTTT
>TRBD1|TRBV18|TRBJ2-3|.
CASSPAGQGSTDTQYF
TGTGCCAGCTCACCGGCGGGACAGGGAAGCACAGATACGCAGTATTTT
>TRBD2|TRBV6-6|TRBJ2-1|.
CASSPPVRGAFNEQFF
TGTGCCAGCAGTCCTCCGGTGCGGGGGGCCTTCAATGAGCAGTTCTTC
>TRBD2|TRBV5-1|TRBJ2-5|few
CASSLEYGGARETQYF
TGCGCCAGCAGCTTGGAATACGGGGGGGCCCGAGAGACCCAGTACTTC
>TRBD1|TRBV5-6|TRBJ1-3|few
CASSSILDRGIRDTIYF
TGTGCCAGCAGCTCGATCCTGGACAGGGGAATCCGGGACACCATATATTTT
>TRBD2|TRBV7-2|TRBJ2-3|.
CASSTIAGGIDTQYF
TGTGCCAGCAGCACCATAGCGGGGGGAATCGATACGCAGTATTTT
>.|TRBV4-3|TRBJ1-1|.
CASSQERGIGTEAFF
TGCGCCAGCAGCCAAGAAAGGGGAATCGGAACTGAAGCTTTCTTT
>.|TRBV23-1|TRBJ2-6|few
CASSQKFGLESSGANVLTF
TGCGCCAGCAGTCAGAAATTTGGACTGGAGAGCTCTGGGGCCAACGTCCTGACTTTC
>.|TRBV2|TRBJ1-5|many
CASSSSEDQPQHF
.